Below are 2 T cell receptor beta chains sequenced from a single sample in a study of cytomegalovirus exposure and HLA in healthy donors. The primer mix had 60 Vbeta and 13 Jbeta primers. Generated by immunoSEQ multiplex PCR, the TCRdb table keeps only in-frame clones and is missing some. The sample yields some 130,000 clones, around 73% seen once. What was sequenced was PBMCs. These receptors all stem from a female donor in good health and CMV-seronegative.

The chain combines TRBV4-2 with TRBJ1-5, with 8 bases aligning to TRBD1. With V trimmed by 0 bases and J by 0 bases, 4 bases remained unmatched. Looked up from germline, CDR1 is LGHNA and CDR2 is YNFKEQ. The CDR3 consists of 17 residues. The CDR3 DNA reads TGTGCCAGCAGCCAAGATTCAGGACAGGGTAGCAATCAGCCCCAGCATTTT. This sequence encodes CASSQDSGQGSNQPQHF.

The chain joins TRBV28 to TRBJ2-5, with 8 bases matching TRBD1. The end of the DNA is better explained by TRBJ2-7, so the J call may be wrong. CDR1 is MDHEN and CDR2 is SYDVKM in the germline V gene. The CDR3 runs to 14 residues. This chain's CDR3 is CASTIGQGGYEQYF. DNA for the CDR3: TGTGCCAGCACCATCGGACAGGGAGGCTACGAGCAGTACTTC.